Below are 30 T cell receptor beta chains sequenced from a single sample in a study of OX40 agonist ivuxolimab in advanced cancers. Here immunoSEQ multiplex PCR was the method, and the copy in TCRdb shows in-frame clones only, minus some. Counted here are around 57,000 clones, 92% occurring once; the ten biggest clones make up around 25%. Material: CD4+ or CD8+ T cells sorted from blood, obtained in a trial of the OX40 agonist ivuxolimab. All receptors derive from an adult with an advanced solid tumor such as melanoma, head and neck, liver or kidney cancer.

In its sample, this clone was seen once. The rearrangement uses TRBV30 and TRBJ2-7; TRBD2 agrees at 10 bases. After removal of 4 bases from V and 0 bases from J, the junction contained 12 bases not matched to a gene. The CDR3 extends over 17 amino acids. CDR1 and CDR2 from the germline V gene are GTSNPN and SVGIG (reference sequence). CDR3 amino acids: CAWKPHTSSGGSYEQYF. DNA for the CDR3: TGTGCCTGGAAACCCCACACTTCTAGCGGGGGCTCCTACGAGCAGTACTTC.

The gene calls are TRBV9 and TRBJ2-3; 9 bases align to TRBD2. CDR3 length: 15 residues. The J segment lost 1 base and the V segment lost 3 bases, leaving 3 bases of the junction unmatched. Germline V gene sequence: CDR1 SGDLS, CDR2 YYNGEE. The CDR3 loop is CASSALAGGTDTQYF. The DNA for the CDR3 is TGTGCCAGCAGCGCCTTAGCGGGGGGCACAGATACGCAGTATTTT.

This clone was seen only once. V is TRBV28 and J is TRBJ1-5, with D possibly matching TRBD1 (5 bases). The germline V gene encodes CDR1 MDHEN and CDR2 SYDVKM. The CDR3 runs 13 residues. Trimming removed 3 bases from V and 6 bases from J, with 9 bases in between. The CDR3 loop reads CASSFAGTQPQHF. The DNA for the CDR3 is TGTGCCAGCAGTTTTGCGGGGACTCAGCCCCAGCATTTT.

This chain's CDR3 is CASSDSIGDEQFF. In DNA form, the CDR3 reads TGTGCCAGCAGTGACTCGATCGGGGATGAGCAGTTCTTC. V usage is TRBV6-4 and J usage is TRBJ2-1; D possibly corresponds to TRBD2 (5 bases). CDR3 length: 13 residues. The germline V and J ends were trimmed by 0 bases and 8 bases, with 8 bases remaining between them. Germline values: CDR1 MRHNA, CDR2 SNTAGT.

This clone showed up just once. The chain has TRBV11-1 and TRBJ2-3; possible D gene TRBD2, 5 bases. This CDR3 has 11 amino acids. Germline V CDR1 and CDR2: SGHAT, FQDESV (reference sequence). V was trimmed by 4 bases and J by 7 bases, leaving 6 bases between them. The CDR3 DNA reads TGTGCCAGCAGCTCGGGGTATACGCAGTATTTT. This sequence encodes CASSSGYTQYF.

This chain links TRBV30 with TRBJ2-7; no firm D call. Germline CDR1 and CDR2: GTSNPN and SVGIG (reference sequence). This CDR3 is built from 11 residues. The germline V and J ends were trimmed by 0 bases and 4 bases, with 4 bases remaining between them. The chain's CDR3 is CAWSVLYEQYF. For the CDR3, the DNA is TGTGCCTGGAGTGTACTTTACGAGCAGTACTTC.

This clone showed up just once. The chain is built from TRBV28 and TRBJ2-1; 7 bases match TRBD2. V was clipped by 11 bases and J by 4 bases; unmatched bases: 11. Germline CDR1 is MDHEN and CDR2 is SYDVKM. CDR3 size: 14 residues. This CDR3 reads CAWSEGGGYNEQFF. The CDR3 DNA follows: TGTGCCTGGTCAGAGGGCGGGGGTTACAATGAGCAGTTCTTC.

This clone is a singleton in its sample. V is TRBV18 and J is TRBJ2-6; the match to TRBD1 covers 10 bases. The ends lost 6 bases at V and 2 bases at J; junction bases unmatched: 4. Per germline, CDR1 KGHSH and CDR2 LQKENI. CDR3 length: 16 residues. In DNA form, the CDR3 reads TGTGCCAGCTCGGGACAGGGGTTAGCTGGGGCCAACGTCCTGACTTTC. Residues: CASSGQGLAGANVLTF.

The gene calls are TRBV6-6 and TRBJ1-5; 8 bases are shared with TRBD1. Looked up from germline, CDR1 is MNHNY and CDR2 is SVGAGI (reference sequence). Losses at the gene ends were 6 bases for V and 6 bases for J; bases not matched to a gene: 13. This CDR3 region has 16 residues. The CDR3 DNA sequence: TGTGCCAGCAGCCCCATCTCAGGGGGCCTTGGTCAGCCCCAGCATTTT. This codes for CASSPISGGLGQPQHF.

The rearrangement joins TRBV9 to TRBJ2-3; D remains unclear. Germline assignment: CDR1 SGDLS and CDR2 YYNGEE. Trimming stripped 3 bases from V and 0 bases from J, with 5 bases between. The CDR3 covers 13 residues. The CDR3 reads CASSASSTDTQYF. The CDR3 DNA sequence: TGTGCCAGCAGCGCCTCAAGCACAGATACGCAGTATTTT.

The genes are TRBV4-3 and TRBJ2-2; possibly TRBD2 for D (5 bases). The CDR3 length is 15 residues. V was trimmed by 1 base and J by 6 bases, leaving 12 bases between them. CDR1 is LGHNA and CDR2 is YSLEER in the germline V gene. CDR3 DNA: TGCGCCAGCAGCCAAGTGGAGGATATCGCCGGGGAGCTGTTTTTT. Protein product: CASSQVEDIAGELFF.

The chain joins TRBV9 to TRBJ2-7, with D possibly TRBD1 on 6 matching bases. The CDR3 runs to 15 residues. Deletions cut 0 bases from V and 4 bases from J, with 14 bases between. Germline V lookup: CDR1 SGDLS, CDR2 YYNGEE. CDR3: CASSVEAGEKYEQYF. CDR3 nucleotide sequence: TGTGCCAGCAGCGTAGAGGCAGGGGAGAAGTACGAGCAGTACTTC.

CDR3 loop: CASSLTLYTDTQYF. In nucleotides, the CDR3 is TGTGCCAGCAGCTTAACGCTTTATACAGATACGCAGTATTTT. The chain joins TRBV7-3 to TRBJ2-3; D is uncertain. Deletions cut 0 bases from V and 3 bases from J, with 7 bases between. CDR1 and CDR2 (germline): SGHTA, FQGTGA. This CDR3 has 14 residues.

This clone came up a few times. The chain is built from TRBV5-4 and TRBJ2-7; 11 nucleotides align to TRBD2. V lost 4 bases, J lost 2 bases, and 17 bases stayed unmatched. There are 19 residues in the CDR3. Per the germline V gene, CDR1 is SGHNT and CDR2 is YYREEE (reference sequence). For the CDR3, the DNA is TGTGCCAGCAGCCCCCGACCGGGACTAGCGGCTATAAATGCCTACGAGCAGTACTTC. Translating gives CASSPRPGLAAINAYEQYF.

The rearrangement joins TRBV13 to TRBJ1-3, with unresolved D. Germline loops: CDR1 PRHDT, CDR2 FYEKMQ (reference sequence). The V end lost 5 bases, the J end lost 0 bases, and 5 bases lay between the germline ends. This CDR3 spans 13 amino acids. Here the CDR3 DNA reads TGTGCCAGCAGCATTACCTCTGGAAACACCATATATTTT. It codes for CASSITSGNTIYF.

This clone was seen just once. The CDR3 is CASRWGVTNYGYTF. CDR3 coding DNA: TGTGCCAGCAGATGGGGGGTTACTAACTATGGCTACACCTTC. The V gene is TRBV6-5, the J gene TRBJ1-2; the D gene is possibly TRBD1 (5 bases). The CDR3 has 14 residues. Trimming stripped 6 bases from V and 0 bases from J, with 11 bases between. The germline V gene encodes CDR1 MNHEY and CDR2 SVGAGI.

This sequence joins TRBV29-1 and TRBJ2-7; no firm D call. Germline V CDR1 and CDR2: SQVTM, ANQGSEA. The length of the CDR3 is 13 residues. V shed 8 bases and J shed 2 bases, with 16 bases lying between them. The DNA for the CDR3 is TGCAGCCTGCCGTTAAGCGCTCCCTACGAGCAGTACGTC. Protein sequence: CSLPLSAPYEQYV.

DNA for the CDR3: TGTGCCACCAGCAGCGGCAGGTCTCGTTCCAATCAGCCCCAGCATTTT. Protein product: CATSSGRSRSNQPQHF. The V gene is TRBV15, the J gene TRBJ1-5; D is undetermined. V shed 3 bases and J shed 3 bases, with 15 bases lying between them. The CDR3 has 16 residues. Germline V gene lookup returns CDR1 LNHNV and CDR2 YYDKDF (reference sequence).

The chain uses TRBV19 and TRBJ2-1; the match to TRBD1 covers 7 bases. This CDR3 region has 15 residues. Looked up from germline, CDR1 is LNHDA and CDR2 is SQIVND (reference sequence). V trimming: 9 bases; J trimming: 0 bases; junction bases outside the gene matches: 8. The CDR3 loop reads CASSQGPVSYNEQFF. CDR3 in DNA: TGTGCCAGCTCACAGGGGCCGGTCTCCTACAATGAGCAGTTCTTC.

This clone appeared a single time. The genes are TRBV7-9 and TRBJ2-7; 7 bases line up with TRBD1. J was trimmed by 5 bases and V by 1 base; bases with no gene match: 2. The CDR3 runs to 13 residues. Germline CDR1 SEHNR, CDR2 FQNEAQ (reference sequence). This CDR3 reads CASSLVDRDEQYV. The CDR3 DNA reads TGTGCCAGCAGCTTAGTAGACAGGGACGAGCAGTACGTC.

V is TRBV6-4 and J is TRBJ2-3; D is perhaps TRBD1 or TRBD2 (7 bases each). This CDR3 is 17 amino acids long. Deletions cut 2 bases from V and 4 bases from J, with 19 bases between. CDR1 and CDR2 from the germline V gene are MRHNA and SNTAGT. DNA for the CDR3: TGTGCCAGCAGTGACACGCCTCCAGGGGGGGAGGCAGATACGCAGTATTTT. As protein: CASSDTPPGGEADTQYF.

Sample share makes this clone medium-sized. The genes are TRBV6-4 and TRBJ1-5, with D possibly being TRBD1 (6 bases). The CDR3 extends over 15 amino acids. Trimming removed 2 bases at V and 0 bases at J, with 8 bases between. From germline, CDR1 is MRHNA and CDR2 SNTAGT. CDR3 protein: CASSDHRDSNQPQHF. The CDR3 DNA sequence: TGTGCCAGCAGTGACCACAGGGATAGCAATCAGCCCCAGCATTTT.

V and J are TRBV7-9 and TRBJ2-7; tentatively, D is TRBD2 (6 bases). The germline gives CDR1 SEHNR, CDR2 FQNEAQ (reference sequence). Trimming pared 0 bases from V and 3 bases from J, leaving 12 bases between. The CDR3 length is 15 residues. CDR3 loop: CASSLASGVLYEQYF. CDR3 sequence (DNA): TGTGCCAGCAGCTTAGCGTCGGGGGTCCTCTACGAGCAGTACTTC.

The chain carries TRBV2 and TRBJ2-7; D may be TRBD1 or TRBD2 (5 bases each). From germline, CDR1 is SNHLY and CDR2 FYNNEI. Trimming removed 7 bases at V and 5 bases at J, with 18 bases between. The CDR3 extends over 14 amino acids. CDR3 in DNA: TGTGCCAGCACCCCAGGGCTACTAGGCGACGAGCAGTACGTC. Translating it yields CASTPGLLGDEQYV.

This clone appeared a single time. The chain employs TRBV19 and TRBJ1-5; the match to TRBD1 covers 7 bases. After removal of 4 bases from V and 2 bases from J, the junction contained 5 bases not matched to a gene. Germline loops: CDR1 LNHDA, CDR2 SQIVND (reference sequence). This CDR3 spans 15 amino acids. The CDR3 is CASSTFTGGNQPQHF. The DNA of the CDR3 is TGTGCCAGTAGTACCTTTACAGGGGGCAATCAGCCCCAGCATTTT.

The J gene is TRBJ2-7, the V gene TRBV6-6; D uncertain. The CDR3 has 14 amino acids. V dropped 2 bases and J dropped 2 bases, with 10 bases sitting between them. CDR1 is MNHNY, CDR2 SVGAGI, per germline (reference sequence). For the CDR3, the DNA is TGTGCCAGCAGTTACGGGGTTCCTCCCTACGAGCAGTACTTC. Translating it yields CASSYGVPPYEQYF.

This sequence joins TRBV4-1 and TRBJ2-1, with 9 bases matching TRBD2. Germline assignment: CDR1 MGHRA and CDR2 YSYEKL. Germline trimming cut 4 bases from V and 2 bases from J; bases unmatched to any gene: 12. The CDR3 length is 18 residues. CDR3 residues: CASSLFGGGAAPYNEQFF. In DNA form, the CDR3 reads TGCGCCAGCAGCCTCTTTGGCGGGGGGGCCGCACCCTACAATGAGCAGTTCTTC.

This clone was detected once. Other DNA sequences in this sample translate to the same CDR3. The CDR3 sequence is CASSFSNTGELFF. The CDR3 DNA reads as TGTGCCAGCAGTTTTTCGAACACCGGGGAGCTGTTTTTT. The V and J genes are TRBV27 and TRBJ2-2; D gene uncertain. Germline V CDR1 and CDR2: MNHEY, SMNVEV (reference sequence). The V and J ends lost 3 bases and 0 bases respectively, with 2 bases between them. The CDR3 is 13 amino acids.

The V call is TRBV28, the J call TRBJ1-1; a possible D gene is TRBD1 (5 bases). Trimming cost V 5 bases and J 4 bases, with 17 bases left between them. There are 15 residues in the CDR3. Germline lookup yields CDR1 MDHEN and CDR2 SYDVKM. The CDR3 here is CASSMPSGTATEAFF. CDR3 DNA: TGTGCCAGCAGTATGCCGAGCGGGACCGCCACTGAAGCTTTCTTT.

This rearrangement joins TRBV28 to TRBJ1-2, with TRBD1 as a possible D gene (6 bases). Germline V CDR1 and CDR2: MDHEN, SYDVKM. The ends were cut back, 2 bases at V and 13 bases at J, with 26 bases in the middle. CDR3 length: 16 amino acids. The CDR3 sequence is CASSLGAGTPHGKGTF. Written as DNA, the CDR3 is TGTGCCAGCAGTTTAGGGGCGGGGACACCCCATGGAAAGGGCACCTTC.